A single sample is the source of the 12 T cell receptor beta chains below, sequenced in a study of cytomegalovirus exposure and HLA in healthy donors. A multiplex PCR was run with 60 Vbeta primers and 13 Jbeta primers. TCRdb's table, derived via immunoSEQ multiplex PCR, lists solely in-frame clones and lacks some. The table has some 190,000 clones, roughly 80% seen once. Sequenced input: PBMCs. The receptors derive from a man aged 35 to 55 in good health and CMV-seronegative.

This chain joins TRBV4-1 and TRBJ2-1; 7 bases are a match to TRBD2. V shed 4 bases and J 9 bases; nucleotides not matched to a gene: 9. Germline loops: CDR1 MGHRA, CDR2 YSYEKL. CDR3 length: 14 residues. The CDR3 here is CASSRLEAGFEQFF. In DNA, the CDR3 is TGCGCCAGCAGCCGACTGGAAGCGGGATTTGAGCAGTTCTTC.

This clone was seen a single time. The rearrangement joins TRBV5-5 to TRBJ2-5, with 9 nucleotides matching TRBD2. The CDR3 has 15 residues. V lost 2 bases and J lost 5; bases outside the gene matches: 7. Germline CDR1 reads SGHKS; CDR2 reads YYEKEE (reference sequence). In nucleotides, the CDR3 is TGTGCCAGCAGCTTTTGGCGGGGGGGGGAGGAGACCCAGTACTTC. Amino acid sequence: CASSFWRGGEETQYF.

The chain joins TRBV5-8 to TRBJ2-3, with D perhaps TRBD1 (6 bases). Trimming shortened V by 5 bases and J by 0 bases, and 16 bases separated the two germline ends. Germline CDR1 reads SGHTS; CDR2 reads YDEGEE. CDR3 size: 16 residues. The chain's CDR3 is CASSPGQGLSTDTQYF. CDR3 DNA: TGTGCCAGCAGTCCAGGCCAGGGGTTGAGCACAGATACGCAGTATTTT. Filled out from reference TRBV5-8 and TRBJ2-3, the complete variable domain reads EAGVTQSPTHLIKTRGQQATLRCSPISGHTSVYWYQQALGLGLQFLLWYDEGEERNRGNFPPRFSGRQFPNYSSELNVNALELEDSALYLCASSPGQGLSTDTQYFGPGTRLTVL.

The rearrangement uses TRBV30 and TRBJ2-1, with TRBD2 identical over 13 bases. Per germline, CDR1 GTSNPN and CDR2 SVGIG (reference sequence). The CDR3 consists of 16 residues. The V and J ends lost 5 bases and 2 bases, in that order; junction bases with no gene match: 6. The CDR3 sequence: CAWDPGLAGTYNEQFF. CDR3 sequence (DNA): TGTGCCTGGGATCCGGGACTAGCGGGGACCTACAATGAGCAGTTCTTC.

This sequence joins TRBV2 and TRBJ2-3; a weak D match, TRBD1 (5 bases). Germline V CDR1 and CDR2: SNHLY, FYNNEI. V was shortened by 6 bases and J by 5 bases, with 18 bases between the two germline ends. The CDR3 is 15 amino acids. CDR3 protein: CASRLQGFAQDTQYF. The DNA of the CDR3 is TGTGCCAGCAGGCTTCAGGGATTCGCCCAAGATACGCAGTATTTT.

The chain employs TRBV29-1 and TRBJ1-2; 8 nucleotides align to TRBD1. CDR3 length: 12 amino acids. Germline CDR1 reads SQVTM; CDR2 reads ANQGSEA. Trimming removed 7 bases from V and 4 bases from J; junction bases left unmatched: 5. CDR3: CSGGQGSYGYTF. The CDR3 DNA is TGCAGCGGAGGACAGGGAAGCTATGGCTACACCTTC.

CDR3 DNA: TGCGCCAGTTCCGGGACAGTAACTAATCAGCCCCAGCATTTT. This encodes CASSGTVTNQPQHF. This chain connects TRBV5-1 to TRBJ1-5, with 7 bases aligning to TRBD1. CDR1 and CDR2 from the germline V gene are SGHRS and YFSETQ. The CDR3 has 14 residues. The V and J ends lost 8 bases and 4 bases, in that order; junction bases with no gene match: 9.

V gene TRBV15 combines with J gene TRBJ1-2; TRBD1 aligns across 9 bases. Germline CDR1 and CDR2: LNHNV and YYDKDF (reference sequence). V lost 0 bases and J lost 8; bases outside the gene matches: 7. This CDR3 is 15 amino acids long. The CDR3 sequence: CATSREGDRAPGYTF. CDR3 in DNA: TGTGCCACCAGCAGAGAAGGGGACAGGGCCCCAGGCTACACCTTC.

V usage is TRBV18 and J usage is TRBJ2-3; weak D call: TRBD1 (6 bases). The CDR3 length is 15 residues. Germline lookup yields CDR1 KGHSH and CDR2 LQKENI. Deletions cut 1 base from V and 6 bases from J, with 14 bases between. CDR3 region: CASSPQRQELDTQYF. CDR3 nucleotides: TGTGCCAGCTCACCACAGCGACAGGAGCTGGATACGCAGTATTTT.

In DNA form, the CDR3 reads TGTGCCAGCAGCCTACGTAGGGGGGGCACCGGGGAGCTGTTTTTT. It codes for CASSLRRGGTGELFF. This rearrangement joins TRBV14 to TRBJ2-2; possibly TRBD2 for D (7 bases). This CDR3 contains 15 residues. V was trimmed by 4 bases and J by 4 bases, leaving 13 bases between them. Per germline, CDR1 SGHDN and CDR2 FVKESK.

This clone was seen a few times. The chain has TRBV27 and TRBJ2-1, with TRBD2 identical over 11 bases. This CDR3 spans 16 amino acids. V dropped 7 bases and J dropped 0; count of bases not matched to a gene: 5. Germline V lookup: CDR1 MNHEY, CDR2 SMNVEV (reference sequence). DNA for the CDR3: TGTGCCAGCACCCGTAGCGGGAGGGGCTCCTACAATGAGCAGTTCTTC. Amino acid sequence: CASTRSGRGSYNEQFF.

The V call is TRBV7-8, the J call TRBJ1-5; D gene uncertain. Germline V gives CDR1 SGHVS, CDR2 FQNEAQ. CDR3 length: 17 residues. The ends were cut back, 2 bases at V and 5 bases at J, with 19 bases in the middle. CDR3 region: CASSLYWGGRQDQPQHF. CDR3 sequence (DNA): TGTGCCAGCAGCTTATATTGGGGAGGCAGGCAGGATCAGCCCCAGCATTTT.